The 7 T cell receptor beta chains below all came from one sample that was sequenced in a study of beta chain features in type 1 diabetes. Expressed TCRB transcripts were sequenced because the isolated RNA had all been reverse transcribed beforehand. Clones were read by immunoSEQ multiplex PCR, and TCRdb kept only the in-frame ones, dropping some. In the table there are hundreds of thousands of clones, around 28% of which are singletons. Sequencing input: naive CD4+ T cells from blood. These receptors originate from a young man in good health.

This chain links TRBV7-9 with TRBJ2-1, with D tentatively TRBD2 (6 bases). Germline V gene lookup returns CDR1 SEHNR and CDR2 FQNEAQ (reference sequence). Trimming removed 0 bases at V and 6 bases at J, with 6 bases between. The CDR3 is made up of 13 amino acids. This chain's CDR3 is CASSLAGSNEQFF. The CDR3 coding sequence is TGTGCCAGCAGCTTAGCCGGGAGCAATGAGCAGTTCTTC. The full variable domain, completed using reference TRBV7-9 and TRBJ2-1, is DTGVSQNPRHKITKRGQNVTFRCDPISEHNRLYWYRQTLGQGPEFLTYFQNEAQLEKSRLLSDRFSAERPKGSFSTLEIQRTEQGDSAMYLCASSLAGSNEQFFGPGTRLTVL.

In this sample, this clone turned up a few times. The CDR3 DNA is TGTGCCATCAGAGGGCGGGAGGGCCTTGAGCAGTTCTTC. Protein sequence: CAIRGREGLEQFF. V and J are TRBV10-3 and TRBJ2-1; 9 nucleotides match TRBD2. Germline CDR1 and CDR2: ENHRY and SYGVKD. The CDR3 has 13 amino acids. The V segment lost 6 bases and the J segment 9 bases; nucleotides outside the gene matches: 6.

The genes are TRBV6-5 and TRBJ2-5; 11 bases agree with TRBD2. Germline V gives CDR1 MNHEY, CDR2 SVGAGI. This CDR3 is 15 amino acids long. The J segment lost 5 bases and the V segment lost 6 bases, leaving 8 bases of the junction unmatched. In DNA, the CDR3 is TGTGCCAGCAGAATAGCGGGAGGGCCGGGGGAGACCCAGTACTTC. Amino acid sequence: CASRIAGGPGETQYF.

The DNA for the CDR3 is TGCAGCTCCCGCCGGAGTAGTGAGCAGTTCTTC. Its translation is CSSRRSSEQFF. The chain recombines TRBV29-1 with TRBJ2-1, with unresolved D. This CDR3 contains 11 residues. Trimming pared 8 bases from V and 9 bases from J, leaving 14 bases between. Germline CDR1 SQVTM, CDR2 ANQGSEA.

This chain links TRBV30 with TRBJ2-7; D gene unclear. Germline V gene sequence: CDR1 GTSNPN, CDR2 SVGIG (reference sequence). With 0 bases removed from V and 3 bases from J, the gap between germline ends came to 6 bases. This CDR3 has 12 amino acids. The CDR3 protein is CAWSVASYEQYF. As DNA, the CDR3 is TGTGCCTGGAGTGTCGCCAGCTACGAGCAGTACTTC.

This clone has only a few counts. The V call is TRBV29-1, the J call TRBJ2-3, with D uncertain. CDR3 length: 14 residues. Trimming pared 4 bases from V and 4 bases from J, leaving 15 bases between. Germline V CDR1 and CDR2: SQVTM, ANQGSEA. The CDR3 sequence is CSVGVRLAADTQYF. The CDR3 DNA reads TGCAGCGTTGGCGTCCGGTTGGCGGCAGATACGCAGTATTTT.

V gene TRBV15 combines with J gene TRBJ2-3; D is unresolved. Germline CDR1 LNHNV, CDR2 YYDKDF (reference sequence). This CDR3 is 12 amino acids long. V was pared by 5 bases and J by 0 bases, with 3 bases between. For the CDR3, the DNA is TGTGCCACCAGCGGGAGCACAGATACGCAGTATTTT. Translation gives CATSGSTDTQYF.